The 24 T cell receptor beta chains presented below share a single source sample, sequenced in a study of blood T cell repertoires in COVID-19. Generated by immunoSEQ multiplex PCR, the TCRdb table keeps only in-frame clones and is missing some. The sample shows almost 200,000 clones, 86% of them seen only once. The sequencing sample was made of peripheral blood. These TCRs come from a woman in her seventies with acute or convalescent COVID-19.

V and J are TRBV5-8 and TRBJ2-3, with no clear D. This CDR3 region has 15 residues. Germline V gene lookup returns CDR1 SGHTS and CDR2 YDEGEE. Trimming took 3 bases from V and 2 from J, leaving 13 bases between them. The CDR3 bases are TGTGCCAGCAGCTGGATGCGACTCCCCACAGATACGCAGTATTTT. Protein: CASSWMRLPTDTQYF.

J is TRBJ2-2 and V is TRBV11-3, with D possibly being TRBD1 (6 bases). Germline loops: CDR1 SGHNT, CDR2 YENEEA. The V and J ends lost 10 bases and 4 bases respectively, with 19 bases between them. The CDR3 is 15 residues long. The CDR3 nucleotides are TGTGCCACAGACCCTCGGAGAGGGGGCACCGGGGAGCTGTTTTTT. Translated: CATDPRRGGTGELFF.

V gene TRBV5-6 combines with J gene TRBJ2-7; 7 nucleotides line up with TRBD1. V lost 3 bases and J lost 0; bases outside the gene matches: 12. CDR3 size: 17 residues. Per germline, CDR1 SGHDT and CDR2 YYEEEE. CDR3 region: CASSSGLYRGNSYEQYF. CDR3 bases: TGTGCCAGCAGCTCCGGCCTTTACAGGGGAAACTCCTACGAGCAGTACTTC.

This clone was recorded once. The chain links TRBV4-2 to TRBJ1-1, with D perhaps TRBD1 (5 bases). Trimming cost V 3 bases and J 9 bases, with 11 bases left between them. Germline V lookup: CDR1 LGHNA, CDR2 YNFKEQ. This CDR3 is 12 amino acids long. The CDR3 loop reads CASSHREGKAFF. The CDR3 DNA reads TGTGCCAGCAGCCACCGGGAGGGGAAAGCTTTCTTT.

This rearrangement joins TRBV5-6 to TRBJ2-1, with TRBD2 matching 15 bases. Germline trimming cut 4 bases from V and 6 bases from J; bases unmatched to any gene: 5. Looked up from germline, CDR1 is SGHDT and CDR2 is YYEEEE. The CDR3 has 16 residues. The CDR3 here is CASSPPGLAGGNEQFF. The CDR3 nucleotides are TGTGCCAGCAGCCCGCCGGGACTAGCGGGAGGCAATGAGCAGTTCTTC.

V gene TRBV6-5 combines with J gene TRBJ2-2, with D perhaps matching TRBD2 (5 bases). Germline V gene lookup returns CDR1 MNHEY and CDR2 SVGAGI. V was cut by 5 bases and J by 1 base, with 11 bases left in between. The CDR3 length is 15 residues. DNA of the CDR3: TGTGCCAGCAGTCCCCAGAGGGTGAACACCGGGGAGCTGTTTTTT. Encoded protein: CASSPQRVNTGELFF.

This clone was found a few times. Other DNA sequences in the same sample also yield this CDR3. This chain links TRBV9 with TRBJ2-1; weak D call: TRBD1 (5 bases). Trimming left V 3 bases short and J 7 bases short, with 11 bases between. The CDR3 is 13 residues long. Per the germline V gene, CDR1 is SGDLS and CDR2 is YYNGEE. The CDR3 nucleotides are TGTGCCAGCAGCGCCTCTCAGGGAAATGAGCAGTTCTTC. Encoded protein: CASSASQGNEQFF.

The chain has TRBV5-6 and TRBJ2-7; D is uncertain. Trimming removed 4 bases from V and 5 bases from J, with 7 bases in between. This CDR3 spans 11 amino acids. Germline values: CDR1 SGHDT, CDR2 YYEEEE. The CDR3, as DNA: TGTGCCAGCAGCCGCGCCCACGAGCAGTACTTC. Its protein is CASSRAHEQYF.

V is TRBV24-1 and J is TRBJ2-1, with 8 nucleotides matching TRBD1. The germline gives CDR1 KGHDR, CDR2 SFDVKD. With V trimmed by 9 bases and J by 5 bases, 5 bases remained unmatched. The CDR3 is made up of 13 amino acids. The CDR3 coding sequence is TGTGCCACCTCGGACAGGGTGGACAATGAGCAGTTCTTC. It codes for CATSDRVDNEQFF.

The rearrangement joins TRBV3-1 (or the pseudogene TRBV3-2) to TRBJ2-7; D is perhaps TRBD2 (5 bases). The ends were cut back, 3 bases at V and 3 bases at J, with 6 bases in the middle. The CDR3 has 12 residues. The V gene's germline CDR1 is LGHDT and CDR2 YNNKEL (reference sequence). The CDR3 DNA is TGTGCCAGCAGCCAGGGAGTCTACGAGCAGTACTTC. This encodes CASSQGVYEQYF.

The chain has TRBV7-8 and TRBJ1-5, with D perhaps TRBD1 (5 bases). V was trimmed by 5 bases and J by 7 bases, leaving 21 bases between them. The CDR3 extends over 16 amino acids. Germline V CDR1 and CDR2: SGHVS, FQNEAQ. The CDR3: CASSTAVGSGLQPQHF. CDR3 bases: TGTGCCAGCAGCACCGCAGTAGGCTCAGGGCTACAGCCCCAGCATTTT.

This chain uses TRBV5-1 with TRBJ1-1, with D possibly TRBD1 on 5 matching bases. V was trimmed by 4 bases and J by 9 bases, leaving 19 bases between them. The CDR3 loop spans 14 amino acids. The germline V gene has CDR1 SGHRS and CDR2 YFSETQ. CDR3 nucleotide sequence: TGCGCCAGCAGCCGGGAGGGGTCGACAGTTAAAGCTTTCTTT. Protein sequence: CASSREGSTVKAFF.

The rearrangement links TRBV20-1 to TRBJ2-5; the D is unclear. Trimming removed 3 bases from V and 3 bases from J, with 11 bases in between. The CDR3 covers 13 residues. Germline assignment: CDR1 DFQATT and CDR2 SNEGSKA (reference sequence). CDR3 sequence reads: CSASRRVEETQYF. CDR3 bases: TGCAGTGCTAGTAGACGGGTCGAAGAGACCCAGTACTTC.

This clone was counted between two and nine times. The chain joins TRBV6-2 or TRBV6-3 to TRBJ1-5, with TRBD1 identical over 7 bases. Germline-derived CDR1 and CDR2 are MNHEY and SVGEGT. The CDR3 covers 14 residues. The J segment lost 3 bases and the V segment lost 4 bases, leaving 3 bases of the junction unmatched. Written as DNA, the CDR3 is TGTGCCAGCAGTTCGACAGGGCTCAATCAGCCCCAGCATTTT. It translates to CASSSTGLNQPQHF.

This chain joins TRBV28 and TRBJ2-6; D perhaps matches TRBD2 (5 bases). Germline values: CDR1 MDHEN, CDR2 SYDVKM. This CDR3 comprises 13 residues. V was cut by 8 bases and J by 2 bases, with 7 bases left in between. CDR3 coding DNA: TGTGCCAGCGGGGAGACTGGGGCCAACGTCCTGACTTTC. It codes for CASGETGANVLTF.

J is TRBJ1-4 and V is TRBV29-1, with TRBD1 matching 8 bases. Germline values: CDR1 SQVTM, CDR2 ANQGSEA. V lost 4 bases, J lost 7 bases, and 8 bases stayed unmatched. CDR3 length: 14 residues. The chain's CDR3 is CSVGTGTRGEKLFF. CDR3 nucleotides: TGCAGCGTTGGGACAGGGACGAGAGGTGAAAAACTGTTTTTT.

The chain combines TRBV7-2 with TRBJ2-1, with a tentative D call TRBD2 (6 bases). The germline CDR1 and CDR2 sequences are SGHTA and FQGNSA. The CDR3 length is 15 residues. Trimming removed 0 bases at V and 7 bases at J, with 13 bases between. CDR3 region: CASSLASLAVNEQFF. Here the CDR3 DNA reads TGTGCCAGCAGCTTAGCGTCACTAGCTGTAAATGAGCAGTTCTTC.

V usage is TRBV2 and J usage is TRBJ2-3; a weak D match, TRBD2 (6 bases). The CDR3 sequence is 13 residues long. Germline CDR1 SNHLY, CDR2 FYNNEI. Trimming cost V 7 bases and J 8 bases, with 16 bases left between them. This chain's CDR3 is CASTETGTFTQYF. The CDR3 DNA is TGTGCCAGCACCGAAACTGGGACTTTTACGCAGTATTTT.

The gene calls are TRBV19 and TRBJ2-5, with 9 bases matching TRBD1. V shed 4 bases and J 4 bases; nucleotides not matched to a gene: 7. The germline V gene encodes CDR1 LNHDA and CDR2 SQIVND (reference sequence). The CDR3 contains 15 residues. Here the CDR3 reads CASSRGQGRPETQYF. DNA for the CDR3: TGTGCCAGTAGTAGGGGACAGGGTAGGCCAGAGACCCAGTACTTC. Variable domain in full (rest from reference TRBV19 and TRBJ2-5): DGGITQSPKYLFRKEGQNVTLSCEQNLNHDAMYWYRQDPGQGLRLIYYSQIVNDFQKGDIAEGYSVSREKKESFPLTVTSAQKNPTAFYLCASSRGQGRPETQYFGPGTRLLVL.

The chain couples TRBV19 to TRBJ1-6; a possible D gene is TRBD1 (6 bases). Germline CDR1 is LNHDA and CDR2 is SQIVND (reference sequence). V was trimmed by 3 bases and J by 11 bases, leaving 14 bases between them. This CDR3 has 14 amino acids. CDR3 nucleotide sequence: TGTGCCAGTAGTATTAACAGGGTGGACCCACCCCTCCACTTT. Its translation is CASSINRVDPPLHF. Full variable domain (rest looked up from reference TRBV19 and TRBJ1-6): DGGITQSPKYLFRKEGQNVTLSCEQNLNHDAMYWYRQDPGQGLRLIYYSQIVNDFQKGDIAEGYSVSREKKESFPLTVTSAQKNPTAFYLCASSINRVDPPLHFGNGTRLTVT.

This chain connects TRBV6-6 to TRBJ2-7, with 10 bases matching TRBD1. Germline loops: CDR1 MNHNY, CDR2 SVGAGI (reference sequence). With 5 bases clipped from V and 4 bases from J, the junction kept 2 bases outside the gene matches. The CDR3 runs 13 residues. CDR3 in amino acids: CASSRDRGYEQYF. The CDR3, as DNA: TGTGCCAGCAGTCGGGACAGGGGATACGAGCAGTACTTC.

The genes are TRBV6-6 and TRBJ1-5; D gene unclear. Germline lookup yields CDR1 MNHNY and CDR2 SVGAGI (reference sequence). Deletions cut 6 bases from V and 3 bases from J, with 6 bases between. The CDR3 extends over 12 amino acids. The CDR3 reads CASRAANQPQHF. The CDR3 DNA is TGTGCCAGCAGAGCGGCCAATCAGCCCCAGCATTTT.

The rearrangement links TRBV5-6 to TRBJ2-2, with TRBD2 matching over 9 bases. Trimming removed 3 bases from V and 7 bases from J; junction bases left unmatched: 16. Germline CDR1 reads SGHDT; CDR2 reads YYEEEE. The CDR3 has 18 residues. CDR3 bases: TGTGCCAGCAGCTCCTTTCGTAGCGGGAGAGGGGGAGTCGGGGAGCTGTTTTTT. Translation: CASSSFRSGRGGVGELFF.

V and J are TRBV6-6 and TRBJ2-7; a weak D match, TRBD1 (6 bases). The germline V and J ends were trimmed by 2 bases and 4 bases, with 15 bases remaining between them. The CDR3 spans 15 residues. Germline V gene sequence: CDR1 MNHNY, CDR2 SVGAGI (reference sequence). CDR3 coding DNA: TGTGCCAGCAGTTACAGTGACAGGCTTCCTTACGAGCAGTACTTC. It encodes CASSYSDRLPYEQYF.